Listed below are T cell receptor beta chains from one sample, sequenced in a study of sequential checkpoint blockade in melanoma. The data were produced by immunoSEQ multiplex PCR, yet TCRdb's version contains in-frame clones alone and is incomplete. The sample records roughly 20,000 clones, over 70% being singletons. The specimen was CD8+ T cells sorted from blood (inferred from file names), collected from a patient given nivolumab and ipilimumab in sequence. The receptors shown here come from a human donor with melanoma. The CDR3 runs from the conserved cysteine through the conserved F or W. D genes are given only for firm matches. For some rows the clone size is stated as once, few or many, or as a class when expanded; others skip it.

TRBD2,NA,TRBV9,TRBJ2-1,TGTGCCAGCAGCGCCAGACTAGCGGGGGGATCGAGCTCCTACAATGAGCAGTTCTTC,CASSARLAGGSSSYNEQFF
NA,few,TRBV19,TRBJ1-1,TGTGCCAGTAAAGCGGGGGCCCTTGAAGCTTTCTTT,CASKAGALEAFF
TRBD2,NA,TRBV2,TRBJ2-1,TGTGCCAGCAGACTAGCGGAAGCATCCTCCTACAATGAGCAGTTCTTC,CASRLAEASSYNEQFF
NA,NA,TRBV27,TRBJ1-3,TGTGCCAGCAGTACCCGGGCTAGCCCTGGAAACACCATATATTTT,CASSTRASPGNTIYF
TRBD2,NA,TRBV10-3,TRBJ2-1,TGTGCCATCAGTGAGGGACTAGCGGGAGTTTACAATGAGCAGTTCTTC,CAISEGLAGVYNEQFF
TRBD2,NA,TRBV7-6,TRBJ2-2,TGTGCCAGCAGTTCCTCCGGCGGACTAGCGGGAGGAGTCACCGGGGAGCTGTTTTTT,CASSSSGGLAGGVTGELFF
TRBD2,once,TRBV27,TRBJ2-7,TGTGCCAGCAGTTTTAGTAGCGGGAGATCCGAGCAGTACTTC,CASSFSSGRSEQYF
TRBD1,NA,TRBV5-4,TRBJ2-5,TGTGCCAGCAGCCAGGGACAGGGGATAGAGACCCAGTACTTC,CASSQGQGIETQYF
NA,NA,TRBV19,TRBJ1-5,TGTGCCAGTAGTATGGGCCCCCTGGGCCAGCCCCAGCATTTT,CASSMGPLGQPQHF
NA,NA,TRBV6-1,TRBJ1-5,TGTGCCAGCAGTGAAAGGGCAGGGAATCAGCCCCAGCATTTT,CASSERAGNQPQHF